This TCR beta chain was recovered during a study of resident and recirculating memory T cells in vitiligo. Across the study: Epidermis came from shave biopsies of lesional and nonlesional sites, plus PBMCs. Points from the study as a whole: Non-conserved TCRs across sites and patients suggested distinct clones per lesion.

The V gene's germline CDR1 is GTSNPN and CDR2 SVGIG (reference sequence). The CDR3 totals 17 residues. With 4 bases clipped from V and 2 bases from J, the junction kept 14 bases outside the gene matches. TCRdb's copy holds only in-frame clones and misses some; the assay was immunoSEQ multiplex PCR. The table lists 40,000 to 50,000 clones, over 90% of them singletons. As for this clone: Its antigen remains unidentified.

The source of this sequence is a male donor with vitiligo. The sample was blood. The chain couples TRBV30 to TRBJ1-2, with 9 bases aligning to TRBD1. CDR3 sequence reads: CAWTRRGDRERNYGYTF. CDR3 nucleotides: TGTGCCTGGACTCGCCGAGGGGACAGGGAACGGAACTATGGCTACACCTTC.